This TCR beta chain was sequenced for a study of cytomegalovirus exposure and HLA in healthy donors (dated by TCRdb to 2017 to 2019). Context from the whole study: An earlier analysis of roughly 630 of the donors reported roughly 300 Gb of sequence data and some 120 million unique TCR beta sequences from about 179 million T cells. To predict cytomegalovirus infection status, the study brought together high-throughput TCR immunosequencing, statistical association of individual TCRs with disease status, and machine learning. Roughly 300 gigabases of sequencing data and roughly 90 million unique TCR sequences were included in an early release covering 550 to 800 HLA-typed donors. Donor age, sex, ethnicity and CMV serostatus were compiled alongside the repertoire data. Among some 410 genotyped donors of the cohort, an average of about 240,000 unique TCR beta nucleotide sequences were sequenced per donor, roughly 20% of them non-productive. Class I and class II HLA loci were covered by the typing at four-digit resolution. Genome-wide SNP genotypes for about 65% of the roughly 700 donors were used in a later genetic analysis, which treated that subset as a discovery cohort. A later analysis re-analyzed previously published TCR beta repertoires from roughly 600 donors and added high-resolution HLA genotyping to study TCR occurrence patterns. A separate validation cohort of some 130 different subjects was used in addition to the approximately 670-subject first cohort. Typing coverage varied by locus: about 620-640 donors for A, B, C, DRB1 and DQB1; about 520 for DQA1; 606 for DPA1; about 450 for DPB1. Using immunosequencing, the study profiled T cell repertoires from about 610 subjects and related those repertoires to cytomegalovirus serostatus. In the later analysis, no new phenotypic data were used to find candidate immune exposures; instead, reliance was placed on TCR beta sequences and their occurrence across donors. The study aimed to test whether cataloging public T cell receptors could reveal signatures of past pathogen exposure. Every discovery cohort repertoire had been produced on one sequencing platform. Of the roughly 400 genotyped donors, roughly 80% fell in the genetic ancestry cluster associated with self-reported Caucasian donors. To decide whether each TCR beta V gene segment behaved as functional or pseudogenic, an earlier analysis of fewer than 750 of the donors relied on high-throughput TCR beta sequencing. Several DR-DQ haplotypes were handled as single units for association and clustering, since linkage in the cohort was strong.

The cohort was made up of around 720 healthy bone marrow donors. All cohort members were sampled while nominally healthy, although unrecorded immune exposures were likely present. The donor tested CMV seronegative, placing the donor among the approximately 400 seronegative members of the cohort. A peripheral blood sample was provided by each donor, and peripheral blood mononuclear cells were used for TCR beta sequencing. The Qiagen DNeasy Blood Extraction Kit was used to extract genomic DNA from the blood cell samples. CDR1 SGHNT and CDR2 YYREEE are derived from the germline V gene (reference sequence). The junction shows trimming of 0 bases on V and 4 bases on J, and the gene matches do not reach 2 bases of it. The CDR3, cysteine through phenylalanine, is 15 amino acids long. Solely the CDR3 DNA is kept, with 45 bases framed from the first base. Receptor amplification or capture employed the immunoSEQ multiplex PCR assay. The multiplex PCR relied on a mix of 60 forward primers for TCR Vbeta segments and 13 reverse primers for TCR Jbeta segments. The CDR3 region of rearranged TCR beta genes was amplified from genomic DNA by a multiplex PCR assay. The amplified TCR beta libraries were sequenced on the Illumina HiSeq System as 87-base-pair reads. The published analysis was carried out like this. A later analysis counted about 80 million unique TCR beta chains across the 670 or so repertoires, and roughly 11 million of these chains were shared by at least two donors. Raw reads were error-corrected and collapsed into unique sequences by a nearest-neighbor algorithm in which closely related sequences were merged to remove PCR and sequencing errors. CDR3 sequences were aligned to IMGT reference sequences to assign V, D and J gene segments. Each retained sequence needed at least a six-nucleotide match to both a V gene segment and a J gene segment. Rearrangements were called productive when the CDR3 lacked stop codons and stayed in frame with V and J; all others were non-productive. CDR3 was defined by IMGT convention, running from the second conserved V-encoded cysteine to the conserved J-encoded phenylalanine. Sequences without an unambiguous match to a single V gene segment were excluded from the earlier analysis of about 640 of the donors. In an earlier analysis of 587 of the donors, V segments were called functional above 56.7% productive rearrangements and were called segregating when the between-donor standard deviation exceeded 5%. A statistical classification framework was developed to diagnose cytomegalovirus status using the catalog of TCR beta chain sequences. In a later analysis, V and J genes were assigned by comparing TCR nucleotide sequences against IMGT/GENE-DB human TR gene sequences. A later analysis assigned CDR3 sequences and most-parsimonious VDJ recombination scenarios with the TCRdist pipeline. In a later analysis, every TCR beta chain was defined by the combination of its CDR3 amino acid sequence and its V-gene family, and reads without a unique V-gene family were dropped. As a way to deal with suspected cross-contamination and a sequencing artifact, a later analysis dropped approximately 590 nucleotide sequences that were highly shared and had low generation probability. In a later analysis, a clonal expansion index for each public chain was calculated from normalized within-repertoire ranks of inferred template counts. In a later analysis, generation probabilities were computed with a VDJ recombination model fitted to out-of-frame rearrangements, and the resulting probabilities were checked against IGoR. A later analysis scored TCR-TCR, TCR-HLA and TCR-CMV co-occurrence with hypergeometric tests, applying a repertoire-size bias correction to TCR pairs. In a later analysis, false discovery rates were estimated by permuting HLA or CMV assignments 20 times. A later analysis grouped co-occurring TCRs with DBSCAN, adding TCRdist sequence similarity when clustering within HLA-allele-positive subsets. For co-occurrence clustering, repertoires with fewer than 30,000 or more than 120,000 public chains were excluded, along with roughly five repertoires with anomalous nucleotide sharing. The immuneACCESS repertoire file appears here via TCRdb, limited to in-frame rearrangements. These files lack a portion of the clones; in checked studies, under half of the deficit traces to unresolved V genes, and the cause of the others is not known. The D gene and trimming were derived from the DNA, and the V and J assignments and clone size from that table. The sample has 220,000 or so clones on record, around 86% of them singletons. The ten most abundant clones make up 2.7% of the sample.

Notes on this clone: It has no known antigen specificity. No base qualities exist here, and no much larger clone lies one base off it.

Findings and caveats that apply to the study as a whole: Across donors, most TCR sequences were observed very rarely, whereas some public TCRs were present in many individuals. The authors suggested that the approach could potentially be generalized to other disease states and immunological phenotypes. The study gave a list of under 200 TCR beta chains associated with cytomegalovirus. The classifier was reported to diagnose cytomegalovirus status with high specificity and sensitivity in both the original and validation cohorts. Correlated functional status among segregating V segments might reflect linkage disequilibrium, but an unknown experimental factor could not be ruled out. Most CMV-associated TCR beta chains appeared to be HLA-restricted in a later analysis, and the HLA associations seemed to be driven largely by CMV exposure. A cluster of highly shared sequence variants was judged likely to represent a technical artifact of the sequencing pipeline. In a later genetic analysis, fewer N-insertions in productive TCRs were reported among donors in an Asian-associated ancestry cluster than the roughly 700-donor mean. HLA typing was unavailable for some donors at each locus, so association tests used only the typed subset. Some IMGT-functional V segments, including TRBV6-2 and TRBV6-3, could not be distinguished by the 87-base-pair reads and were therefore excluded. CMV serostatus was the only immune exposure information available for the cohort. According to a later analysis, parvovirus B19, influenza, CMV and Epstein-Barr virus appeared linked to several top co-occurrence clusters. This cohort had only TCR beta chains sequenced, and the lack of alpha or paired-chain data limited which features could be detected. In an earlier analysis of some 550 of the donors, most TCR beta V segments were observed in productive rearrangements about 87% or about 30% of the time, broadly matching IMGT annotations. In a later analysis, some 18,000 TCR beta sequences were associated with specific HLA alleles at a false discovery rate of 0.05. When HLA alleles, especially DR and DQ, strongly co-occurred, attributing TCR associations to individual alleles was difficult. V-gene and J-gene trimming of TCR beta chains was associated with a missense DCLRE1C variant in a later genetic analysis, and the association was replicated in an independent cohort. In vitro tests confirmed that a few of the cytomegalovirus-associated TCR beta chains recognize cytomegalovirus antigens. A later analysis found that HLA-associated TCR beta chains were more clonally expanded and had lower generation probabilities than equally common non-associated chains. Presence/absence analyses assumed roughly uniform sequencing depth across donors, an assumption that may not hold. Because counts were too low, about 15 rarely observed V segments, including chromosome 9 orphons, were left out of the earlier analysis of approximately 500 of the donors. A further reported finding was that TCR beta sequences accurately predicted the HLA-A and HLA-B alleles for most subjects in the first cohort. A later analysis found that TCR association rates varied across HLA loci, with DRB1 alleles showing the most associated TCRs and HLA-C alleles the fewest.

The rearrangement joined TRBV5-4 to TRBJ1-1, and 11 bases in between align with TRBD1. The TCR comes from a woman in her thirties or forties in good health and CMV-seronegative. Sequenced sample: PBMCs. The CDR3 reads as follows: CASSLAGTGGTEAFF. The DNA reads as follows: TGTGCCAGCAGCTTGGCCGGGACAGGGGGCACTGAAGCTTTCTTT.